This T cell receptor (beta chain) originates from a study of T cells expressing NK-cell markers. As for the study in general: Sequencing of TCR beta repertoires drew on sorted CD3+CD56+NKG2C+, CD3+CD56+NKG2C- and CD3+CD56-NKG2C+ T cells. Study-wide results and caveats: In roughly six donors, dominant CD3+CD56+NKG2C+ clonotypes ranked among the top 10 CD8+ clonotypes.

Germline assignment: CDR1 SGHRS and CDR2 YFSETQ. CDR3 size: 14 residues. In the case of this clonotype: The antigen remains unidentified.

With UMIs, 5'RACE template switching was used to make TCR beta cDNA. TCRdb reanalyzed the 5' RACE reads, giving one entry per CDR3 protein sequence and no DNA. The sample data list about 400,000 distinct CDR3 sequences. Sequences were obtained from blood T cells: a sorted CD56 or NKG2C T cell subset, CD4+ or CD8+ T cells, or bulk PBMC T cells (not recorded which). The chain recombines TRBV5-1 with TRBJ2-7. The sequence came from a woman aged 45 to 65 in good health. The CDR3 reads CASSLVGNPDEQYF. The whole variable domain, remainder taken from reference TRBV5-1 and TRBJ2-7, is KAGVTQTPRYLIKTRGQQVTLSCSPISGHRSVSWYQQTPGQGLQFLFEYFSETQRNKGNFPGRFSGRQFSNSRSEMNVSTLELGDSALYLCASSLVGNPDEQYFGPGTRLTVT.